Listed below are T cell receptor beta chains from one sample, sequenced in a study of T cells in Graves' hyperthyroidism and ophthalmopathy. TCRdb re-derived calls from the multiplex PCR reads in MiXCR, one entry per CDR3 protein. The repertoire has around 430,000 distinct CDR3 sequences, 14% to 15% of them found once; the top ten carry over 25%. Sequenced: blood. These receptors were taken from a woman between 25 and 40 years old with Graves' hyperthyroidism. The CDR3 runs from the conserved cysteine through the conserved F or W. Fields, in order: J gene, V gene, CDR3 protein.

>TRBJ2-1|TRBV7-2
CASSSPWGGEQFF
>TRBJ2-2|TRBV20-1
CSALSVNTGELFF
>TRBJ2-7|TRBV12-3/TRBV12-4
CASSLIVGGGAYEQYF
>TRBJ2-1|TRBV6-1
CASSFGPFPTYNEQFF
>TRBJ1-2|TRBV2
CASSENVLDNGYTF
>TRBJ2-1|TRBV5-4
CASSLSPRADNEQFF
>TRBJ1-2|TRBV29-1
CSVARGGDGYTF
>TRBJ1-2|TRBV13
CASSGGGFDVDYGYTF
>TRBJ2-2|TRBV20-1
CSARGPLNTGELFF
>TRBJ2-3|TRBV18
CASSPPFGTDTQYF
>TRBJ2-1|TRBV7-3
CASSLGGAKYNEQFF
>TRBJ2-7|TRBV2
CASVEQLVGEQYF
>TRBJ1-1|TRBV4-2
CASSQDQLGIMNTEAFF
>TRBJ1-1|TRBV12-3/TRBV12-4
CASKPHRGMNTEAFF
>TRBJ2-5|TRBV29-1
CSARTGGETQYF
>TRBJ1-3|TRBV12-3/TRBV12-4
CASSLLGNTIYF
>TRBJ2-5|TRBV5-1
CASSLGTGGHQETQYF
>TRBJ1-3|TRBV11-2
CASSLERIGNTIYF
>TRBJ2-2|TRBV19
CASSIPGTGELFF
>TRBJ2-5|TRBV9
CASSGPMGLAGAGETQYF
>TRBJ2-1|TRBV5-1
CARSRDSGDNEQFF
>TRBJ1-4|TRBV28
CASIGGQGNGGEKLFF
>TRBJ2-3|TRBV20-1
CSAIAGGVTDTQYF
>TRBJ2-1|TRBV28
CASSLELAAIYNEQFF
>TRBJ1-2|TRBV27
CASSQGQGANYGYTF
>TRBJ2-5|TRBV29-1
CSVDNGLAGRETQYF
>TRBJ2-6|TRBV18
CASSPPGQRSGANVLTF
>TRBJ2-1|TRBV11-3
CASSLERTSGYNEQFF
>TRBJ1-2|TRBV20-1
CSARERGRGPLYGYTF
>TRBJ2-1|TRBV29-1
CSVEDLYGRDFEQFF
>TRBJ1-2|TRBV5-1
CASSSTFSGPNYGYTF
>TRBJ2-7|TRBV20-1
CSAPPPRSTYEQYF
>TRBJ1-5|TRBV7-2
CASSSQGSDQPQHF
>TRBJ1-2|TRBV9
CASSAGGWGANYGYTF
>TRBJ1-3|TRBV18
CASSPSRGDTIYF
>TRBJ2-1|TRBV19
CASSISAGSYNEQFF
>TRBJ2-1|TRBV15
CATSRDRGLAGASGQFF
>TRBJ1-1|TRBV14
CASSLNRFTEAFF
>TRBJ2-1|TRBV6-1
CASSALGLAGVNEQFF
>TRBJ1-1|TRBV27
CASSLSGGSPTEAFF
>TRBJ2-1|TRBV20-1
CSARDPLAGANEQFF
>TRBJ1-1|TRBV7-2
CASSIRQGNTEAFF
>TRBJ2-7|TRBV3-1
CASSQEGGGRSGIEQYF